Each of the 30 T cell receptor beta chains below was sequenced from the same sample in a study of T cells after yellow fever vaccination. TCRdb re-analysed the 5' RACE reads in MiXCR, keeping a single row per CDR3 protein. The sample carries about 140,000 distinct CDR3 sequences, approximately 6.6% recorded once. This material consisted of CD4+ T cells sorted from PBMCs, taken 10 days after the yellow fever booster vaccination. The origin of the receptors is a man aged 25-40 years who received the YFV17D yellow fever vaccine.

Comments on this clonotype: With a much larger clone just one base away, this may be a read error. The chain carries TRBV5-1 and TRBJ2-1; no clear D gene. This CDR3 has 14 residues. From germline, CDR1 is SGHRS and CDR2 YFSETQ. The CDR3 spells CANSLAGPHGEQFF. In nucleotides, the CDR3 is TGCGCCAACAGCTTGGCCGGACCACATGGTGAGCAGTTCTTC.

This clonotype occurred many times. The chain carries TRBV5-1 and TRBJ2-1, with 9 bases that match TRBD1. Germline V gives CDR1 SGHRS, CDR2 YFSETQ. The CDR3 spans 13 residues. Germline trimming cut 4 bases from V and 12 bases from J; bases unmatched to any gene: 8. CDR3: CASSMSDRGVQFF. The DNA for the CDR3 is TGCGCCAGCAGCATGTCCGACAGGGGGGTGCAGTTCTTC. The entire variable domain, with the rest obtained from reference TRBV5-1 and TRBJ2-1, is as follows: KAGVTQTPRYLIKTRGQQVTLSCSPISGHRSVSWYQQTPGQGLQFLFEYFSETQRNKGNFPGRFSGRQFSNSRSEMNVSTLELGDSALYLCASSMSDRGVQFFGPGTRLTVL.

Worth noting for this clonotype: A much larger clonotype is one base distant, so this may be a read error. V is TRBV29-1 and J is TRBJ1-5; 8 bases are shared with TRBD1. CDR3 length: 14 amino acids. Germline-derived CDR1 and CDR2 are SQVTM and ANQGSEA. The trim removed 6 bases at V and 10 bases at J, leaving 14 bases unmatched. For the CDR3, the DNA is TGCAGCGTGCAACAGGGGGATCTGGGTCATCCCCAGCATTTT. Translated, it gives CSVQQGDLGHPQHF. Combining the CDR3 with reference TRBV29-1 and TRBJ1-5 gives the whole variable domain SAVISQKPSRDICQRGTSLTIQCQVDSQVTMMFWYRQQPGQSLTLIATANQGSEATYESGFVIDKFPISRPNLTFSTLTVSNMSPEDSSIYLCSVQQGDLGHPQHFGDGTRLSIL.

This clonotype was seen ten or more times. An end of the junction does not agree with germline; a read error may underlie this. J is TRBJ1-2 and V is TRBV18; 7 bases map to TRBD1. This CDR3 is built from 13 residues. Germline CDR1 is KGHSH and CDR2 is LQKENI. The CDR3 coding sequence is TGCGCCAGCAGCCCCGGGACAGACTATGGCTACACCTTC. Residues: CASSPGTDYGYTF.

This clonotype was recorded at least ten times. The rearrangement joins TRBV7-8 to TRBJ2-7; D remains ambiguous. Germline V lookup: CDR1 SGHVS, CDR2 FQNEAQ. This CDR3 spans 12 amino acids. V lost 1 base to trimming and J lost 5 bases, with 6 bases between them. The CDR3 spells CASSLEGNEQYF. As DNA, the CDR3 is TGTGCCAGCAGCTTAGAGGGAAACGAGCAGTACTTC.

This clonotype has a count of ten or more. The genes are TRBV7-9 and TRBJ2-2, with 9 bases aligning to TRBD1. CDR1 is SEHNR, CDR2 FQNEAQ, per germline (reference sequence). The CDR3 extends over 16 amino acids. Germline trimming cut 0 bases from V and 3 bases from J; bases unmatched to any gene: 2. The CDR3 sequence is CASSLAGQGYTGELFF. The CDR3 nucleotides read TGTGCCAGCAGCTTAGCGGGACAGGGTTACACCGGGGAGCTGTTTTTT.

This clonotype was detected many times. The gene calls are TRBV7-3 and TRBJ2-1; 10 bases are a match to TRBD2. The CDR3 runs 15 residues. Germline lookup yields CDR1 SGHTA and CDR2 FQGTGA. J was trimmed by 8 bases and V by 6 bases; bases with no gene match: 10. The CDR3 DNA is TGTGCCAGCAGTTGGGCGGCTAGCGGGAGTTATGAGCAGTTCTTC. It specifies CASSWAASGSYEQFF.

There are many counts of this clonotype. The rearrangement uses TRBV5-5 and TRBJ2-5, with D uncertain. With 2 bases removed from V and 7 bases from J, the gap between germline ends came to 15 bases. This CDR3 is 14 amino acids long. Germline CDR1 reads SGHKS; CDR2 reads YYEKEE (reference sequence). The CDR3 DNA sequence: TGTGCCAGCAGCTTAACCCCCCTCATCGGGACCCAGTACTTC. It yields the protein CASSLTPLIGTQYF.

The table lists this clonotype with a few counts. This chain uses TRBV7-6 with TRBJ2-1; 7 bases are a match to TRBD2. V lost 0 bases, J lost 6 bases, and 8 bases stayed unmatched. The CDR3 has 16 residues. Germline lookup yields CDR1 SGHVS and CDR2 FNYEAQ. The CDR3 sequence: CASSLARGSGGNEQFF. CDR3 nucleotide sequence: TGTGCCAGCAGCTTAGCGCGCGGGAGTGGAGGCAATGAGCAGTTCTTC.

This chain joins TRBV11-2 and TRBJ2-3; 7 positions agree with TRBD2. J was trimmed by 2 bases and V by 0 bases; bases with no gene match: 11. From germline, CDR1 is SGHAT and CDR2 FQNNGV. The CDR3 covers 18 residues. CDR3 residues: CASSLDAGLADYTDTQYF. The CDR3 DNA sequence: TGTGCCAGCAGCTTAGATGCGGGGCTAGCGGATTACACAGATACGCAGTATTTT.

This clonotype was observed at least ten times. The chain links TRBV7-3 to TRBJ2-1; D is possibly TRBD1 or TRBD2 (5 bases each). The V end lost 2 bases, the J end lost 5 bases, and 16 bases lay between the germline ends. Germline V gene data show CDR1 as SGHTA and CDR2 as FQGTGA. The CDR3 runs to 16 residues. The CDR3 DNA reads as TGTGCCAGCAGCTTATCATCGGGACCGCCAAACAATGAGCAGTTCTTC. This gives the protein CASSLSSGPPNNEQFF.

This clonotype showed up just a few times. The V and J genes are TRBV12-3 or TRBV12-4 and TRBJ2-7; no reliable D call. Deletions cut 3 bases from V and 6 bases from J, with 12 bases between. The CDR3 is 13 residues long. DNA of the CDR3: TGTGCCAGCAGTTTCCGTCGGATTCTCGAGCAGTACTTC. It specifies CASSFRRILEQYF.

The sample holds many counts of this clonotype. The chain has TRBV3-1 and TRBJ2-1; D is unclear. CDR1 LGHDT and CDR2 YNNKEL come from the germline V gene (reference sequence). V lost 0 bases and J 5 bases, leaving 14 bases between the germline ends. This CDR3 has 16 amino acids. CDR3 coding DNA: TGTGCCAGCAGCCAAGATGGTAGGAACGTCCACAATGAGCAGTTCTTC. This translates into CASSQDGRNVHNEQFF.

There are many counts of this clonotype. This chain joins TRBV4-3 and TRBJ2-2, with a weak D call TRBD2 (5 bases). Germline CDR1 and CDR2: LGHNA and YSLEER. Trimming took off 1 base at V and 4 bases at J, with 7 bases between the two ends. The CDR3 runs 14 residues. CDR3 in amino acids: CASSQVRGTGELFF. CDR3 bases: TGCGCCAGCAGCCAAGTTCGGGGCACCGGGGAGCTGTTTTTT.

This clonotype came up many times. The chain joins TRBV20-1 to TRBJ1-6; D gene unclear. CDR3 length equals 16 residues. CDR1 and CDR2 from the germline V gene are DFQATT and SNEGSKA (reference sequence). The ends were cut back, 0 bases at V and 7 bases at J, with 16 bases in the middle. The CDR3 loop is CSARDLANGLNSPLHF. In DNA form, the CDR3 reads TGCAGTGCTAGAGATCTAGCGAACGGCTTGAATTCACCCCTCCACTTT.

The sample holds many counts of this clonotype. The V and J genes are TRBV12-3 or TRBV12-4 and TRBJ1-5, with D maybe TRBD1 (6 bases). V was clipped by 8 bases and J by 6 bases, with 17 bases between them. The CDR3 sequence is 14 residues long. The CDR3 spells CASVRQGQGQPQHF. DNA for the CDR3: TGTGCCAGCGTGCGCCAGGGGCAGGGTCAGCCCCAGCATTTT.

This clonotype was observed at least ten times. The chain joins TRBV14 to TRBJ2-7; D not resolved. Trimming removed 4 bases from V and 2 bases from J, with 15 bases in between. Per germline, CDR1 SGHDN and CDR2 FVKESK. The CDR3 runs to 15 residues. The CDR3 DNA is TGTGCCAGCAGCCCCACACGGTTTGCGGCCTACGAGCAGTACTTC. Protein sequence: CASSPTRFAAYEQYF.

This clonotype was recorded many times. V and J are TRBV10-3 and TRBJ2-5, with D tentatively TRBD2 (6 bases). The V gene's germline CDR1 is ENHRY and CDR2 SYGVKD. With 6 bases removed from V and 2 bases from J, the gap between germline ends came to 13 bases. The CDR3 runs to 14 residues. The CDR3 DNA reads as TGTGCCATCAGGGACCCCGCGGGGCAAGAGACCCAGTACTTC. The encoded protein is CAIRDPAGQETQYF.

This clonotype was counted at least ten times. V and J are TRBV27 and TRBJ2-3; D call uncertain. Per germline, CDR1 MNHEY and CDR2 SMNVEV (reference sequence). V shed 2 bases and J shed 5 bases, with 5 bases lying between them. This CDR3 contains 12 residues. The CDR3 loop is CASSLEGDTQYF. The CDR3 DNA is TGTGCCAGCAGTTTAGAAGGAGATACGCAGTATTTT.

This clonotype was recorded at least ten times. The chain employs TRBV7-8 and TRBJ2-4; D possibly corresponds to TRBD2 (6 bases). Germline V gene lookup returns CDR1 SGHVS and CDR2 FQNEAQ. V lost 5 bases and J lost 0, with 17 bases in between. The CDR3 runs 17 residues. CDR3 coding DNA: TGTGCCAGCAGCCCCGGACTGAGGAGGGTAGCCAAAAACATTCAGTACTTC. It yields the protein CASSPGLRRVAKNIQYF.

The table lists this clonotype with many counts. The chain links TRBV5-1 to TRBJ2-7; the D gene is possibly TRBD1 (6 bases). Per the germline V gene, CDR1 is SGHRS and CDR2 is YFSETQ. V lost 1 base and J 4 bases, leaving 6 bases between the germline ends. The CDR3 has 12 residues. The CDR3 bases are TGCGCCAGCAGCTTGCAGGGGTACGAGCAGTACTTC. The encoded protein is CASSLQGYEQYF.

V is TRBV6-2 or TRBV6-3 and J is TRBJ1-1, with D possibly being TRBD1 (5 bases). Deletions cut 6 bases from V and 6 bases from J, with 20 bases between. This CDR3 has 15 residues. From germline, CDR1 is MNHEY and CDR2 SVGEGT. This CDR3 reads CASSLLEAGYAEAFF. The CDR3 nucleotides are TGTGCCAGCAGCCTCCTCGAGGCAGGGTATGCTGAAGCTTTCTTT.

This clonotype was counted at least ten times. This chain links TRBV5-1 with TRBJ2-1; TRBD1 matches 7 bases. The CDR3 totals 17 residues. After removal of 0 bases from V and 3 bases from J, the junction contained 9 bases not matched to a gene. Germline V gene sequence: CDR1 SGHRS, CDR2 YFSETQ. This CDR3 is CASSLGTGPIHYNEQFF. The CDR3, as DNA: TGCGCCAGCAGCTTGGGGACAGGCCCTATCCACTACAATGAGCAGTTCTTC.

This clonotype was observed many times. In nucleotides, the CDR3 is TGCGCCAGCAGCTCGCAGGAAGGGGGCACCGGGGAGCTGTTTTTT. Residues: CASSSQEGGTGELFF. The rearrangement uses TRBV5-1 and TRBJ2-2; tentative D call: TRBD1 (6 bases). V was pared by 3 bases and J by 4 bases, with 13 bases between. This CDR3 has 15 residues. Per germline, CDR1 SGHRS and CDR2 YFSETQ.

This clonotype showed up many times. CDR3 sequence (DNA): TGTGCCAGCAGCTTAGGAGATTCGCGTGCCAATGAGCAGTTCTTC. Translated, it gives CASSLGDSRANEQFF. V and J are TRBV7-2 and TRBJ2-1; D ambiguous. V lost 1 base to trimming and J lost 6 bases, with 13 bases between them. This CDR3 comprises 15 residues. Per the germline V gene, CDR1 is SGHTA and CDR2 is FQGNSA. The full variable domain, rest sourced from reference TRBV7-2 and TRBJ2-1, is GAGVSQSPSNKVTEKGKDVELRCDPISGHTALYWYRQSLGQGLEFLIYFQGNSAPDKSGLPSDRFSAERTGGSVSTLTIQRTQQEDSAVYLCASSLGDSRANEQFFGPGTRLTVL.

This clonotype was picked up many times. The V and J genes are TRBV7-2 and TRBJ2-1; possibly TRBD1 or TRBD2 for D (5 bases each). Germline assignment: CDR1 SGHTA and CDR2 FQGNSA. Trimming left V 2 bases short and J 10 bases short, with 18 bases between. The CDR3 consists of 15 residues. CDR3 in amino acids: CASSLKESGHLEQFF. DNA for the CDR3: TGTGCCAGCAGCTTAAAGGAGAGCGGACACTTGGAGCAGTTCTTC.

In this sample, this clonotype turned up many times. This sequence joins TRBV23-1 and TRBJ2-1; 14 bases map to TRBD2. TRBV23-1 is sorted into the ORF group, with uncertain function. The junction had 14 bases not matched to a gene; V was cut back by 4 bases and J by 0 bases. CDR3 length: 21 residues. The CDR3 DNA reads TGCGCCAGCAGTCCTAGGCCGGGACTAGCGGGAGAAACAAGCTCCTACAATGAGCAGTTCTTC. Translation: CASSPRPGLAGETSSYNEQFF.

This clonotype was counted ten times or more. This sequence joins TRBV6-1 and TRBJ2-1, with 10 bases fitting TRBD2. The CDR3 is 14 amino acids. V was clipped by 7 bases and J by 15 bases; unmatched bases: 15. Per the germline V gene, CDR1 is MNHNS and CDR2 is SASEGT. The DNA of the CDR3 is TGTGCCAGCAATCAGGGGGCGGGAGCGGGAGGGCTGTTCTTC. This translates into CASNQGAGAGGLFF.

This clonotype appeared many times. The chain carries TRBV2 and TRBJ2-7; tentatively, D is TRBD1 (5 bases). Trimming took off 6 bases at V and 6 bases at J, with 12 bases between the two ends. The germline V gene encodes CDR1 SNHLY and CDR2 FYNNEI. The CDR3 is 12 amino acids. The CDR3 sequence: CASSSRVGEQYF. The CDR3 region has the DNA TGTGCCAGCAGCAGCAGGGTAGGCGAGCAGTACTTC.

This clonotype was seen many times. The chain is built from TRBV7-2 and TRBJ2-7; 7 nucleotides line up with TRBD2. J lost 2 bases, V lost 5 bases, and 9 bases had no gene match. This CDR3 is built from 15 residues. The germline V gene encodes CDR1 SGHTA and CDR2 FQGNSA. CDR3 DNA: TGTGCCAGCAGCACTCTCCCCGGGACTACCTACGAGCAGTACTTC. Translating gives CASSTLPGTTYEQYF.